The present T cell receptor (beta chain) was sequenced within a study of blood T cell repertoires in COVID-19. At the level of the study: Samples of COVID-19 (acute and convalescent) were obtained from the United States, Italy and Spain.

The length of the CDR3 is 17 residues. V lost 4 bases to trimming and J lost 0 bases; unmatched junction nucleotides: 11. The V gene's germline CDR1 is SGHAT and CDR2 FQNNGV. Profiled with immunoSEQ multiplex PCR; TCRdb holds only in-frame clones, not every one. The table lists about 140,000 clones, 80% to 85% of them singletons. This receptor was taken from a woman aged 80 or over with acute or convalescent COVID-19. Sequenced: peripheral blood. This chain links TRBV11-2 with TRBJ1-1; TRBD1 agrees at 7 bases. This CDR3 is CASSSTRRGRMNTEAFF. Written as DNA, the CDR3 is TGTGCCAGCAGCTCGACGCGTAGGGGGCGGATGAACACTGAAGCTTTCTTT.